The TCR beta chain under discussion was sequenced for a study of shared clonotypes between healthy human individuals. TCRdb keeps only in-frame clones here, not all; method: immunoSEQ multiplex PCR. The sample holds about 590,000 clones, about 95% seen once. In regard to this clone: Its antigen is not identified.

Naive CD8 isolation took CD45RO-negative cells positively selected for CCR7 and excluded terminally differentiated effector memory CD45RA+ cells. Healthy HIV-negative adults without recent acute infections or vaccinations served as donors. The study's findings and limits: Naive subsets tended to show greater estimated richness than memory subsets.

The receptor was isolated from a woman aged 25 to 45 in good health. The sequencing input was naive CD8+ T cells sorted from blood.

The CDR3 coding sequence is TGTGCCAGCAGCACCCGGGGACAAAAAAACATTCAGTACTTC. It encodes CASSTRGQKNIQYF. The J gene is TRBJ2-4, the V gene TRBV11-2; tentative D call: TRBD1 (6 bases). This CDR3 is 14 amino acids long. V was pared by 5 bases and J by 4 bases, with 12 bases between. Germline lookup yields CDR1 SGHAT and CDR2 FQNNGV.